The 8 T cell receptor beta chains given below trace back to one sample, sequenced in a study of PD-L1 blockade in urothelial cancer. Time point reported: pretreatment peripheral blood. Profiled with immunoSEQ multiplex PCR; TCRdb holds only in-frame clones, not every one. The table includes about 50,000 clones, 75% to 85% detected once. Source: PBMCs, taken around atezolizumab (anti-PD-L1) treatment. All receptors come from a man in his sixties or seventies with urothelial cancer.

The CDR3 coding sequence is TGTGCCAGCAGTTCGATGGGACAGGGGAACACCGGGGAGCTGTTTTTT. The encoded protein is CASSSMGQGNTGELFF. V gene TRBV6-4 combines with J gene TRBJ2-2, with 9 bases aligning to TRBD1. The CDR3 is 16 amino acids. Germline values: CDR1 MRHNA, CDR2 SNTAGT. Unmatched junction bases numbered 5, after V lost 5 bases and J lost 1 base.

The CDR3 DNA reads as TGTGCCAGCAGCTTGTACGGACAGGGCACTGGAAACACCATATATTTT. Translating gives CASSLYGQGTGNTIYF. J is TRBJ1-3 and V is TRBV11-2, with TRBD1 matching 8 bases. Germline CDR1 reads SGHAT; CDR2 reads FQNNGV. This CDR3 spans 16 amino acids. The trim removed 3 bases at V and 2 bases at J, leaving 6 bases unmatched.

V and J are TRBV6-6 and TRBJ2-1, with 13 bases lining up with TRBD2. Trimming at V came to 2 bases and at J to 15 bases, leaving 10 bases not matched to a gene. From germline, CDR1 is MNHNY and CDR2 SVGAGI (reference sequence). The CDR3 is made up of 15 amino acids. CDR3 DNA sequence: TGTGCCAGCAGTTACCTAGGGACTAGCGGGATCCGGCCGTTCTTC. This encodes CASSYLGTSGIRPFF.

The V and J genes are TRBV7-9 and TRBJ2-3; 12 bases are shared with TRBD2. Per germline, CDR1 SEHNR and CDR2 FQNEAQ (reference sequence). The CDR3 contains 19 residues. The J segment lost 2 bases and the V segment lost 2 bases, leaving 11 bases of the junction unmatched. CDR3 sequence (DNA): TGTGCCAGCAGCTTACCAAAACGGACTAGCGGGACAGCCACAGATACGCAGTATTTT. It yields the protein CASSLPKRTSGTATDTQYF.

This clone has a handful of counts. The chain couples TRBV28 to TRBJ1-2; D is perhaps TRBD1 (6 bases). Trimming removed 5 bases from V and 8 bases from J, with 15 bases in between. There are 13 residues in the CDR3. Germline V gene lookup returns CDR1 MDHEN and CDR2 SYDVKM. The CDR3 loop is CASSPHRAGGYTF. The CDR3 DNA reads TGTGCCAGCAGTCCCCACAGGGCAGGGGGCTACACCTTC.

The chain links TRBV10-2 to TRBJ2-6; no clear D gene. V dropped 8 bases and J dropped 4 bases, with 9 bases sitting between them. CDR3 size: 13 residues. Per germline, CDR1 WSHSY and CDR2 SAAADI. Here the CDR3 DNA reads TGCGCCAGCGGGCCTCAGGGGGCCAACGTCCTGACTTTC. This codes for CASGPQGANVLTF.

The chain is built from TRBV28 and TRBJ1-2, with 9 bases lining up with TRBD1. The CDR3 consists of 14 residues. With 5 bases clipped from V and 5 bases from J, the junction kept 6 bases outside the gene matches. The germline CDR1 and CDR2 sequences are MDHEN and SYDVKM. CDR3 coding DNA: TGTGCCAGCAGTACAGGGGGCTCAGGATATGGCTACACCTTC. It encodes CASSTGGSGYGYTF.

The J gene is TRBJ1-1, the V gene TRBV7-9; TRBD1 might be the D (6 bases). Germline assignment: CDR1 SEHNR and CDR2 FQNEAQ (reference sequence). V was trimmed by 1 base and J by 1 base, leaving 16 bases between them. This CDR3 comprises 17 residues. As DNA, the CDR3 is TGTGCCAGCAGCTTAGTCCCGGGGGGCCTGGGGAACACTGAAGCTTTCTTT. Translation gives CASSLVPGGLGNTEAFF.